The source of this TCR beta chain is a study of blood T cell repertoires in COVID-19. Study-wide context: T cells, B-cell-depleted T cells, or PBMCs provided the cDNA or gDNA that served as material.

This CDR3 contains 14 residues. Germline V gene data show CDR1 as SEHNR and CDR2 as FQNEAQ (reference sequence). With 8 bases removed from V and 0 bases from J, the gap between germline ends came to 11 bases. Produced via immunoSEQ multiplex PCR; TCRdb's table is partial and in-frame only. This sample has 200,000 or so clones, with 80% to 90% found just once. Source material: peripheral blood. This chain links TRBV7-9 with TRBJ1-3; D remains unclear. This TCR was sampled from a human donor with active or convalescent COVID-19. The donor label of this sample is uncertain. CDR3 DNA: TGTGCCAGCTCACAGCGGTACTCTGGAAACACCATATATTTT. It codes for CASSQRYSGNTIYF.